This note documents a single TCR beta chain sequence. This clone may be a read error of a much larger clone one base away. Genomic DNA was employed as the template in profiling TCR beta VDJ and CDR3. In TCRdb, the reads were re-called with MiXCR into one record per CDR3 protein. The data show 150,000 to 200,000 distinct CDR3 sequences, around 40% seen once. The data were obtained in a study of CD8+CD57+ T cells in acquired aplastic anemia. Study background: DNA per sorted CD4+ or CD8+ sample ranged about 0.19 to 30 ug, averaging roughly 3.2 ug.

This CDR3 is built from 12 residues. Germline CDR1 reads GTSNPN; CDR2 reads SVGIG (reference sequence). Sequencing used sorted CD4+, CD8+, or CD8+CD57+ T cells (not recorded which) from PBMCs. V and J are TRBV30 and TRBJ2-5, with D possibly being TRBD1 or TRBD2 (5 bases each). The sequence was collected from a human donor in good health. CDR3 nucleotide sequence: TGTGCCTGGAGTAGAAGTAAGGGGACCCATTACTTC. This translates into CAWSRSKGTHYF.